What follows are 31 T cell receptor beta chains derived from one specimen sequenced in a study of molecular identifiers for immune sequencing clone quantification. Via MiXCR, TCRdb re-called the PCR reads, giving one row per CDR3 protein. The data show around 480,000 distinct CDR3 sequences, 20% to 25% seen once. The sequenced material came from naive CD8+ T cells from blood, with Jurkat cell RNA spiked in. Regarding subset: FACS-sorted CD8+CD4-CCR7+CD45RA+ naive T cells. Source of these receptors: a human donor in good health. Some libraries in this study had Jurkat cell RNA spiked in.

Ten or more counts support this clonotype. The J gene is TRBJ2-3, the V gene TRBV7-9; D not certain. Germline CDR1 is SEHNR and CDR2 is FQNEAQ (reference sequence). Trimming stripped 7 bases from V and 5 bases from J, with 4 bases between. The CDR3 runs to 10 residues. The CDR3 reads CASTLDTQYF. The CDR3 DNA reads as TGTGCCAGCACCCTAGATACGCAGTATTTT.

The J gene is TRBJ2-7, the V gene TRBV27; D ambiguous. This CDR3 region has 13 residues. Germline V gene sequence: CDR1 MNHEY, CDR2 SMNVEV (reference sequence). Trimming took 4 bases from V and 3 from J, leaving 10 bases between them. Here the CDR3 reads CASSWYPGYEQYF. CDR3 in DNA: TGTGCCAGCAGTTGGTACCCAGGCTACGAGCAGTACTTC.

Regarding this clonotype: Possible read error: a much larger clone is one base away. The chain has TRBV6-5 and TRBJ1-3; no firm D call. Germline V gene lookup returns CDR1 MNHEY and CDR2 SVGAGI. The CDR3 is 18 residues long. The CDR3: CASSYGFEGPFSGNTLYF. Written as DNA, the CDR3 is TGTGCCAGCAGTTACGGGTTTGAAGGACCCTTCTCTGGAAACACCTTATATTTT.

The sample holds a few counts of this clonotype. The DNA of the CDR3 is TGCAGCGCCGCGCCAGGGGCCCATGAGCAGTTCTTC. Translated: CSAAPGAHEQFF. The chain joins TRBV29-1 to TRBJ2-1, with TRBD1 as a possible D gene (6 bases). This CDR3 is built from 12 residues. V lost 7 bases, J lost 8 bases, and 15 bases lay in between. Germline loops: CDR1 SQVTM, CDR2 ANQGSEA.

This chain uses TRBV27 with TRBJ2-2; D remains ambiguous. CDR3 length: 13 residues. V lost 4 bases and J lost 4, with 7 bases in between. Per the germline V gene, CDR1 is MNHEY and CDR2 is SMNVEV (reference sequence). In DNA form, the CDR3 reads TGTGCCAGCAGTTATCAGGTCACCGGGGAGCTGTTTTTT. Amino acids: CASSYQVTGELFF.

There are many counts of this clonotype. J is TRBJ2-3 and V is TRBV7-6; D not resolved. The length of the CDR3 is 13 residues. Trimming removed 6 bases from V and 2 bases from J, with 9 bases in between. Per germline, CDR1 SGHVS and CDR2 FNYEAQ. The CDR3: CASSYTSTDTQYF. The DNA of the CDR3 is TGTGCCAGCAGTTACACCTCCACAGATACGCAGTATTTT.

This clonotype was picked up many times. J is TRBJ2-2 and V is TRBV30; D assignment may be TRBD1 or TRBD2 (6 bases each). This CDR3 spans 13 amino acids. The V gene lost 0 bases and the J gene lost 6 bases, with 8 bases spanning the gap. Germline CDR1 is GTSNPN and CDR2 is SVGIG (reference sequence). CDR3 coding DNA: TGTGCCTGGAGTGTGGAGGGGGCCGGGGAGCTGTTTTTT. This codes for CAWSVEGAGELFF.

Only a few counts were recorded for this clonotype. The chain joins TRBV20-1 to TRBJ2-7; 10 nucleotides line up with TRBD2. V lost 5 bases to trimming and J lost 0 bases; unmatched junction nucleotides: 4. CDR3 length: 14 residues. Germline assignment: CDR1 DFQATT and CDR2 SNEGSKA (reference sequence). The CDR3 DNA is TGCAGTGCTCCAAGCGGGGGGGTCTCCTACGAGCAGTACTTC. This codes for CSAPSGGVSYEQYF.

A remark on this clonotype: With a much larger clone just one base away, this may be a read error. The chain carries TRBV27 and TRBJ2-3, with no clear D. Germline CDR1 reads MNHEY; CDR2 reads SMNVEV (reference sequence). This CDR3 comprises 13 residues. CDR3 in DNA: TGTGCCGGCAGTTTAGACAACACAGATACGCAGTATTTT. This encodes CAGSLDNTDTQYF.

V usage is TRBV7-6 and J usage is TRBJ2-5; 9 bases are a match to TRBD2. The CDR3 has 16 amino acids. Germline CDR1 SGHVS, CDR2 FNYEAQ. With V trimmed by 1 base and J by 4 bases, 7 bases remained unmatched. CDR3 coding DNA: TGTGCCAGCAGCTTAGAGGCGGGGGGGCCAAGAGAGACCCAGTACTTC. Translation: CASSLEAGGPRETQYF.

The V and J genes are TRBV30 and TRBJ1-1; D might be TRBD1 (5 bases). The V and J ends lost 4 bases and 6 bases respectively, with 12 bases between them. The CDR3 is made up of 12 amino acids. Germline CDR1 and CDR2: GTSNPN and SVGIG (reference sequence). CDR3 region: CAWMGGGAEAFF. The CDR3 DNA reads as TGTGCCTGGATGGGGGGAGGCGCTGAAGCTTTCTTT.

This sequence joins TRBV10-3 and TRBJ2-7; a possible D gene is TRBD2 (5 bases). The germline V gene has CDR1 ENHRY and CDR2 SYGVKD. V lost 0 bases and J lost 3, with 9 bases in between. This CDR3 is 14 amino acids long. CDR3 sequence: CAISESRGYYEQYF. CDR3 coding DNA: TGTGCCATCAGTGAGTCCCGAGGGTACTACGAGCAGTACTTC.

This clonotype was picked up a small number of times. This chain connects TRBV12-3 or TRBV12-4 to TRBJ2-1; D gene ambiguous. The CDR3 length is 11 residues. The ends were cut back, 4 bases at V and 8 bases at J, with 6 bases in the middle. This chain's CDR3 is CASSSRDEQFF. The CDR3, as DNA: TGTGCCAGCAGTTCCCGAGATGAGCAGTTCTTC.

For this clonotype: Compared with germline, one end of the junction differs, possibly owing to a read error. The CDR3: CASGIVPLDEQYF. The CDR3 DNA is TGTGCCAGTGGTATAGTACCGTTAGACGAGCAGTACTTC. J is TRBJ2-7 and V is TRBV19; no clear D gene. Germline loops: CDR1 LNHDA, CDR2 SQIVND (reference sequence). CDR3 length: 13 amino acids.

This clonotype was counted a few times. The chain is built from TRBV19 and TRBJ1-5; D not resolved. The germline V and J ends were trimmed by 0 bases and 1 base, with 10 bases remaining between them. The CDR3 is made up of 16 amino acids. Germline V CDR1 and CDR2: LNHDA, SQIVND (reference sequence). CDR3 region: CASSIDGYSSNQPQHF. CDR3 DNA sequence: TGTGCCAGTAGTATAGATGGGTACTCCAGCAATCAGCCCCAGCATTTT.

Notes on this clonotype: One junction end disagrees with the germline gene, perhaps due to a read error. DNA for the CDR3: TGTGCCGGCAGTGAAGCTCGGGCAGGAATCTCGGAAAGATTGTCGGCCGGGGAGCTGTTTTTT. This encodes CAGSEARAGISERLSAGELFF. This rearrangement joins TRBV6-1 to TRBJ2-2; no definite D call. The CDR3 length is 21 residues. Germline CDR1 reads MNHNS; CDR2 reads SASEGT.

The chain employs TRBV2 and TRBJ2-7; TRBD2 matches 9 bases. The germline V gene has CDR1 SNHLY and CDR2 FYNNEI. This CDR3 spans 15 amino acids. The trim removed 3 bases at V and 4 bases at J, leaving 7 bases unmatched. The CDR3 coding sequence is TGTGCCAGCAGTGAGGGTCTAGCGGGACGGTACGAGCAGTACTTC. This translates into CASSEGLAGRYEQYF.

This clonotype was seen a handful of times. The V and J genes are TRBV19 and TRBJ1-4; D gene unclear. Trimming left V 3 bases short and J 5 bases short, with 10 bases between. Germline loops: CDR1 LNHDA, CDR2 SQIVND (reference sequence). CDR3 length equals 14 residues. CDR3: CASSMRQLNEKLFF. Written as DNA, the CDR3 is TGTGCCAGTAGTATGCGGCAGTTGAATGAAAAACTGTTTTTT.

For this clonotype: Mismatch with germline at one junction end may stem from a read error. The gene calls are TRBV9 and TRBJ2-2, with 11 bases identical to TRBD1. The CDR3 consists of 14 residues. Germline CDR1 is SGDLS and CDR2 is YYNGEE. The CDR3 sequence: CASAGQGVTGGLFF. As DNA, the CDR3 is TGTGCCAGTGCGGGACAGGGGGTCACCGGGGGGCTGTTTTTT. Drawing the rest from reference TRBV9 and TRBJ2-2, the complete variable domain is DSGVTQTPKHLITATGQRVTLRCSPRSGDLSVYWYQQSLDQGLQFLIQYYNGEERAKGNILERFSAQQFPDLHSELNLSSLELGDSALYFCASAGQGVTGGLFFGEGSRLTVL.

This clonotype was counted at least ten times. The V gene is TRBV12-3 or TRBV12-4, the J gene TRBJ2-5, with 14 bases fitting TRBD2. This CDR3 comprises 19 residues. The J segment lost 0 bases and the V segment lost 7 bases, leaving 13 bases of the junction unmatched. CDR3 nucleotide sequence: TGTGCCAGCAAACTGCACCGACTAGCGGGGGGGCCTGACCAAGAGACCCAGTACTTC. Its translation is CASKLHRLAGGPDQETQYF.

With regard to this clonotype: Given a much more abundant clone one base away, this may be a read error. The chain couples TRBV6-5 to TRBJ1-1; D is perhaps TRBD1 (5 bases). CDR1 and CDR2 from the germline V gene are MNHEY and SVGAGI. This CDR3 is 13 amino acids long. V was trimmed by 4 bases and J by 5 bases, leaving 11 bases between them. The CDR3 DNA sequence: TGTGCCAGCAGTTTCATCGGGGGGACTGAAGCTTTCTTT. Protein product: CASSFIGGTEAFF.

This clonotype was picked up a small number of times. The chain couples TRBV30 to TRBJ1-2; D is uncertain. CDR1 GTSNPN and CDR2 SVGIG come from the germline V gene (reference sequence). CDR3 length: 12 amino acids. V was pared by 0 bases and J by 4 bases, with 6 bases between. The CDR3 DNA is TGTGCCTGGAGTGTAGACGGCTATGGCTACACCTTC. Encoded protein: CAWSVDGYGYTF.

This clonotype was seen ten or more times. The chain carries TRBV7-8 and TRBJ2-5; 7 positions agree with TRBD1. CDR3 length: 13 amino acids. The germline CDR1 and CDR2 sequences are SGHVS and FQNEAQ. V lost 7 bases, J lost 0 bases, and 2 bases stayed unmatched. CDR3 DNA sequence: TGTGCCAGCAACGGACAGGACCAAGAGACCCAGTACTTC. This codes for CASNGQDQETQYF.

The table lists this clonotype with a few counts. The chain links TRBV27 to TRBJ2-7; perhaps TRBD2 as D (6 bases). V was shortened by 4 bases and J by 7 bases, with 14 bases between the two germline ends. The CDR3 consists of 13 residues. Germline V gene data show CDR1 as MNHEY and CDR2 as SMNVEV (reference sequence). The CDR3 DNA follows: TGTGCCAGCAGTTGGGGGGTCGCGGGTGAGCAGTACTTC. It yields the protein CASSWGVAGEQYF.

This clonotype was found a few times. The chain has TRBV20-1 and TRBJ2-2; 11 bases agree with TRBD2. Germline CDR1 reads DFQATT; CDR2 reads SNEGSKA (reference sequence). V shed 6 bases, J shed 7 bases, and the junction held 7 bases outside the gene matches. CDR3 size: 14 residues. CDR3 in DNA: TGCAGTGCAACCCTCGGACTAGCGGGCGGGGAGCTGTTTTTT. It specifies CSATLGLAGGELFF.

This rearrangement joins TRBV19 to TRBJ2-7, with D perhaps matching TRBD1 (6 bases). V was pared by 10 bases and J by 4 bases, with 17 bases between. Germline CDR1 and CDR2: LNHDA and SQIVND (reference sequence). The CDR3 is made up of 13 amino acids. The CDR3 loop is CANSPTGMYEQYF. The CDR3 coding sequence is TGTGCCAATAGCCCAACAGGGATGTACGAGCAGTACTTC. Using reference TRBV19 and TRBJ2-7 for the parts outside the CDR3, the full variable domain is DGGITQSPKYLFRKEGQNVTLSCEQNLNHDAMYWYRQDPGQGLRLIYYSQIVNDFQKGDIAEGYSVSREKKESFPLTVTSAQKNPTAFYLCANSPTGMYEQYFGPGTRLTVT.

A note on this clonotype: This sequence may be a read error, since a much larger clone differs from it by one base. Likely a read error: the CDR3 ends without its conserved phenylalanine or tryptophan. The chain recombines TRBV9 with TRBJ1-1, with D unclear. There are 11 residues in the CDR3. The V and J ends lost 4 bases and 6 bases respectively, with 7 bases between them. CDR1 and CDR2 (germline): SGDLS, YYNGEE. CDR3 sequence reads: CASSSGAEAFS. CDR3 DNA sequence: TGTGCCAGCAGCTCGGGAGCTGAAGCTTTCTCT.

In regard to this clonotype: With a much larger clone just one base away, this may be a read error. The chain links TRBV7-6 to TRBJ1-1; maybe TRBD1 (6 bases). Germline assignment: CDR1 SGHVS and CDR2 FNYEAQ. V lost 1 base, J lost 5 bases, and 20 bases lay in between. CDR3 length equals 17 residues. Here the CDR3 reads CASSLVSGGAKGTEAFF. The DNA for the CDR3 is TGTGCCAGCAGCTTAGTATCGGGGGGGGCTAAGGGTACTGAAGCTTTCTTT. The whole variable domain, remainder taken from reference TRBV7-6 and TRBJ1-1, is GAGVSQSPRYKVTKRGQDVALRCDPISGHVSLYWYRQALGQGPEFLTYFNYEAQQDKSGLPNDRFSAERPEGSISTLTIQRTEQRDSAMYRCASSLVSGGAKGTEAFFGQGTRLTVV.

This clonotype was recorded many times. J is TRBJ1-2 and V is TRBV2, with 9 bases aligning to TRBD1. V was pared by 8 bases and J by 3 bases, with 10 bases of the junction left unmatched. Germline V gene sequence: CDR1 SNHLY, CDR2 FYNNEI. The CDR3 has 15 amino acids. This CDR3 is CASQGPDRGYYGYTF. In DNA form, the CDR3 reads TGTGCCAGCCAGGGGCCGGACAGGGGTTACTATGGCTACACCTTC.

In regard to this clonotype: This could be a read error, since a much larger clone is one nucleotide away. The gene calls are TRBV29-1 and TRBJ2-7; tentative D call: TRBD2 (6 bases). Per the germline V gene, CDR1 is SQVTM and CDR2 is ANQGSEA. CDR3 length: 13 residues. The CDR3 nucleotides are TGCAACGTTGAAGATCAGGAGGGTCCAGGGCAGTACTTC. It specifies CNVEDQEGPGQYF.

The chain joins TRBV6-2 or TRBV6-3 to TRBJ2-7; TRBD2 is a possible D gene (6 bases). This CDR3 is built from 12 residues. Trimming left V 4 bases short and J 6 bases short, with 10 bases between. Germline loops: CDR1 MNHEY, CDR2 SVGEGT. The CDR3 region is CASSWVGGEQYF. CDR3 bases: TGTGCCAGCAGTTGGGTGGGGGGCGAGCAGTACTTC.